Listed below are T cell receptor beta chains from one sample, sequenced in a study of cytomegalovirus exposure and HLA in healthy donors. TCRdb's copy holds only in-frame clones and misses some; the assay was immunoSEQ multiplex PCR. Of 200,000 to 250,000 clones listed, 65% to 90% are singletons. The sequencing sample was made of PBMCs. Receptors were obtained from a girl aged 5-17 years in good health and CMV-seronegative. Both conserved end residues are part of each CDR3. The D gene is left open where the match is weak. Not all rows give a size; the values are once, few, many and, for expanded clones, a class.

v_gene: TRBV6-5; abundance: NA; d_gene: NA; j_gene: TRBJ1-2; CDR3aa: CASSRASTGNYGYTF; CDR3nt: TGTGCCAGCAGTCGAGCCTCTACAGGGAACTATGGCTACACCTTC
v_gene: TRBV19; abundance: once; d_gene: TRBD1; j_gene: TRBJ2-5; CDR3aa: CASSPLTGRETQYF; CDR3nt: TGTGCCAGTAGCCCGTTGACAGGGAGAGAGACCCAGTACTTC
v_gene: TRBV27; abundance: NA; d_gene: TRBD1; j_gene: TRBJ2-5; CDR3aa: CASSFFGQGSQETQYF; CDR3nt: TGTGCCAGCAGTTTCTTCGGACAGGGGAGCCAAGAGACCCAGTACTTC
v_gene: TRBV28; abundance: NA; d_gene: NA; j_gene: TRBJ1-1; CDR3aa: CASSLESTGTEAFF; CDR3nt: TGTGCCAGCAGTTTGGAGTCGACCGGGACTGAAGCTTTCTTT
v_gene: TRBV30; abundance: NA; d_gene: NA; j_gene: TRBJ1-1; CDR3aa: CAWSSGMDTEAFF; CDR3nt: TGTGCCTGGAGTTCAGGGATGGACACTGAAGCTTTCTTT
v_gene: TRBV5-6; abundance: NA; d_gene: NA; j_gene: TRBJ2-1; CDR3aa: CASSFPGGPQFF; CDR3nt: TGTGCCAGCAGCTTTCCTGGGGGCCCCCAGTTCTTC
v_gene: TRBV28; abundance: NA; d_gene: TRBD1; j_gene: TRBJ2-5; CDR3aa: CASSAQGLVETQYF; CDR3nt: TGTGCCAGCAGTGCACAGGGGTTAGTGGAGACCCAGTACTTC
v_gene: TRBV27; abundance: NA; d_gene: TRBD2; j_gene: TRBJ2-1; CDR3aa: CASTSRALRGRASYNEQFF; CDR3nt: TGTGCCAGCACCTCAAGGGCCTTACGGGGGAGGGCCTCCTACAATGAGCAGTTCTTC
v_gene: TRBV4-1; abundance: NA; d_gene: NA; j_gene: TRBJ2-1; CDR3aa: CASSPPGGRQFF; CDR3nt: TGCGCCAGCAGCCCACCGGGGGGCCGGCAGTTCTTC
v_gene: TRBV7-9; abundance: NA; d_gene: TRBD1; j_gene: TRBJ1-4; CDR3aa: CASSPGDRVQEKLFF; CDR3nt: TGTGCCAGCAGCCCTGGTGACAGGGTTCAGGAAAAACTGTTTTTT
v_gene: TRBV7-6; abundance: NA; d_gene: NA; j_gene: TRBJ1-3; CDR3aa: CASSLRTRDSKSSGNTIYF; CDR3nt: TGTGCCAGCAGCTTGAGAACCCGGGACTCCAAAAGCTCTGGAAACACCATATATTTT
v_gene: TRBV5-1; abundance: NA; d_gene: NA; j_gene: TRBJ2-7; CDR3aa: CASSLRPNTRVEAYEQYF; CDR3nt: TGCGCCAGCAGCTTGAGACCGAACACTAGAGTAGAAGCCTACGAGCAGTACTTC
v_gene: TRBV28; abundance: NA; d_gene: TRBD1; j_gene: TRBJ1-2; CDR3aa: CASSTYGQGSYGYTF; CDR3nt: TGTGCCAGCAGTACCTATGGACAGGGGTCTTATGGCTACACCTTC
v_gene: TRBV28; abundance: NA; d_gene: NA; j_gene: TRBJ1-1; CDR3aa: CASSINPGVMNTEAFF; CDR3nt: TGTGCCAGCAGTATTAACCCGGGGGTCATGAACACTGAAGCTTTCTTT
v_gene: TRBV4-2; abundance: NA; d_gene: TRBD2; j_gene: TRBJ2-3; CDR3aa: CASSQDYAGARTYTQYF; CDR3nt: TGTGCCAGCAGCCAAGATTATGCGGGAGCGCGAACATATACGCAGTATTTT
v_gene: TRBV7-2; abundance: NA; d_gene: NA; j_gene: TRBJ1-1; CDR3aa: CASSLGGGAVSEAFF; CDR3nt: TGTGCCAGCAGCTTAGGGGGGGGCGCGGTCTCTGAAGCTTTCTTT
v_gene: TRBV21-1; abundance: NA; d_gene: NA; j_gene: TRBJ2-1; CDR3aa: CASSNSRPGYNEQFF; CDR3nt: TGTGCCAGCAGCAACTCCAGGCCCGGCTACAATGAGCAGTTCTTC
v_gene: TRBV19; abundance: NA; d_gene: NA; j_gene: TRBJ2-5; CDR3aa: CASSGRHGETQYF; CDR3nt: TGTGCCAGTAGCGGCAGACACGGAGAGACCCAGTACTTC
v_gene: TRBV9; abundance: NA; d_gene: TRBD2; j_gene: TRBJ2-3; CDR3aa: CASNPAGGGWADTQYF; CDR3nt: TGTGCCAGCAACCCAGCGGGGGGAGGTTGGGCAGATACGCAGTATTTT
v_gene: TRBV10-1; abundance: NA; d_gene: NA; j_gene: TRBJ1-4; CDR3aa: CASRRNRVREKLFF; CDR3nt: TGCGCCAGCAGACGCAACAGGGTGCGTGAAAAACTGTTTTTT
v_gene: TRBV2; abundance: NA; d_gene: TRBD1; j_gene: TRBJ2-7; CDR3aa: CASIPRPGQQYEQYF; CDR3nt: TGTGCCAGCATCCCTCGACCGGGACAGCAATACGAGCAGTACTTC
v_gene: TRBV6-4; abundance: medium-sized; d_gene: NA; j_gene: TRBJ2-1; CDR3aa: CASSDGSADYNEQFF; CDR3nt: TGTGCCAGCAGTGATGGTAGCGCGGACTACAATGAGCAGTTCTTC
v_gene: TRBV6-5; abundance: NA; d_gene: NA; j_gene: TRBJ2-5; CDR3aa: CASSYSGRETQYF; CDR3nt: TGTGCCAGCAGTTACAGTGGGCGAGAGACCCAGTACTTC
v_gene: TRBV5-1; abundance: NA; d_gene: NA; j_gene: TRBJ1-4; CDR3aa: CASSLGANEKLFF; CDR3nt: TGCGCCAGCAGCTTGGGAGCCAACGAAAAACTGTTTTTT
v_gene: TRBV19; abundance: NA; d_gene: TRBD1; j_gene: TRBJ2-5; CDR3aa: CASRKNRGSGETQYF; CDR3nt: TGTGCCAGTAGGAAGAACAGGGGGTCAGGGGAGACCCAGTACTTC
v_gene: TRBV9; abundance: NA; d_gene: TRBD2; j_gene: TRBJ2-5; CDR3aa: CASSVAPSGMGKTQYF; CDR3nt: TGTGCCAGCAGCGTAGCTCCTAGCGGGATGGGTAAGACCCAGTACTTC
v_gene: TRBV4-1; abundance: NA; d_gene: TRBD1; j_gene: TRBJ1-4; CDR3aa: CASSHWTWTGETNEKLFF; CDR3nt: TGCGCCAGCAGCCATTGGACATGGACAGGGGAAACTAATGAAAAACTGTTTTTT
v_gene: TRBV4-1; abundance: NA; d_gene: NA; j_gene: TRBJ1-6; CDR3aa: CASSPRVVDSPLHF; CDR3nt: TGCGCCAGCAGCCCCCGGGTAGTGGATTCACCCCTCCACTTT
v_gene: TRBV7-8; abundance: NA; d_gene: NA; j_gene: TRBJ2-5; CDR3aa: CASSLAIDRYFGTQYF; CDR3nt: TGTGCCAGCAGCTTAGCCATCGACAGGTACTTTGGGACCCAGTACTTC
v_gene: TRBV28; abundance: NA; d_gene: TRBD1; j_gene: TRBJ2-3; CDR3aa: CASSPRQGRDTQYF; CDR3nt: TGTGCCAGCAGTCCACGACAGGGTCGCGATACGCAGTATTTT
v_gene: TRBV11-1; abundance: NA; d_gene: TRBD1; j_gene: TRBJ1-6; CDR3aa: CASRARGLNGNSPLHF; CDR3nt: TGTGCCAGCCGCGCCAGGGGGCTAAATGGTAATTCACCCCTCCACTTT
v_gene: TRBV7-9; abundance: NA; d_gene: NA; j_gene: TRBJ2-3; CDR3aa: CASRQQGRSGRADTQYF; CDR3nt: TGTGCCAGCAGGCAACAGGGGAGGAGCGGAAGGGCAGATACGCAGTATTTT
v_gene: TRBV20-1; abundance: once; d_gene: TRBD1; j_gene: TRBJ2-5; CDR3aa: CSAKGQGKQYF; CDR3nt: TGCAGTGCTAAAGGACAGGGGAAACAGTACTTC
v_gene: TRBV15; abundance: few; d_gene: NA; j_gene: TRBJ2-1; CDR3aa: CATSRGAVSYNEQFF; CDR3nt: TGTGCCACCAGCAGAGGAGCGGTCTCCTACAATGAGCAGTTCTTC
v_gene: TRBV28; abundance: NA; d_gene: NA; j_gene: TRBJ1-1; CDR3aa: CASAEGGTEAFF; CDR3nt: TGTGCCAGCGCCGAGGGTGGCACTGAAGCTTTCTTT
v_gene: TRBV5-6; abundance: NA; d_gene: TRBD1; j_gene: TRBJ2-1; CDR3aa: CASSLLSRDSNEQFF; CDR3nt: TGTGCCAGCAGCTTACTATCCCGGGACAGCAATGAGCAGTTCTTC
v_gene: TRBV2; abundance: few; d_gene: NA; j_gene: TRBJ1-1; CDR3aa: CASSAQTINTEAFF; CDR3nt: TGTGCCAGCAGTGCACAGACTATAAACACTGAAGCTTTCTTT
v_gene: TRBV18; abundance: NA; d_gene: NA; j_gene: TRBJ1-2; CDR3aa: CASSPNSRDGYTF; CDR3nt: TGTGCCAGCTCCCCAAACTCCAGGGATGGCTACACCTTC
v_gene: TRBV6-5; abundance: NA; d_gene: NA; j_gene: TRBJ2-1; CDR3aa: CASSFRGKANNEQFF; CDR3nt: TGTGCCAGCAGTTTTAGGGGAAAGGCAAACAATGAGCAGTTCTTC
v_gene: TRBV5-1; abundance: NA; d_gene: TRBD2; j_gene: TRBJ2-1; CDR3aa: CASSSPSGSNEQFF; CDR3nt: TGCGCCAGCAGCTCACCTAGCGGGAGTAATGAGCAGTTCTTC
v_gene: TRBV13; abundance: NA; d_gene: NA; j_gene: TRBJ1-2; CDR3aa: CASSSHYYGYTF; CDR3nt: TGTGCCAGCAGCTCGCACTACTATGGCTACACCTTC
v_gene: TRBV28; abundance: NA; d_gene: NA; j_gene: TRBJ2-1; CDR3aa: CASSKGVASSYNEQFF; CDR3nt: TGTGCCAGCAGTAAGGGGGTGGCTAGCTCCTACAATGAGCAGTTCTTC
v_gene: TRBV7-6; abundance: once; d_gene: NA; j_gene: TRBJ2-1; CDR3aa: CASSLGSYNEQFF; CDR3nt: TGTGCCAGCAGCTTAGGCAGCTACAATGAGCAGTTCTTC
v_gene: TRBV4-2; abundance: NA; d_gene: TRBD2; j_gene: TRBJ2-6; CDR3aa: CASSLDVGSGVSGANVLTF; CDR3nt: TGTGCCAGCAGCCTCGACGTGGGTAGCGGGGTGTCTGGGGCCAACGTCCTGACTTTC
v_gene: TRBV27; abundance: NA; d_gene: TRBD1; j_gene: TRBJ1-4; CDR3aa: CARDRVGTNEKLFF; CDR3nt: TGTGCCAGGGACAGGGTGGGAACTAATGAAAAACTGTTTTTT
v_gene: TRBV19; abundance: NA; d_gene: NA; j_gene: TRBJ1-1; CDR3aa: CASTDEYQPFGGTEAFF; CDR3nt: TGTGCCAGTACCGACGAATACCAGCCCTTCGGGGGCACTGAAGCTTTCTTT
v_gene: TRBV9; abundance: NA; d_gene: TRBD1; j_gene: TRBJ1-2; CDR3aa: CASSVDGQVNGYTF; CDR3nt: TGTGCCAGCAGTGTCGACGGACAGGTTAATGGCTACACCTTC
v_gene: TRBV19; abundance: NA; d_gene: NA; j_gene: TRBJ2-1; CDR3aa: CASNLGGAYEQFF; CDR3nt: TGTGCCAGCAATTTGGGGGGGGCATATGAGCAGTTCTTC
v_gene: TRBV5-6; abundance: NA; d_gene: NA; j_gene: TRBJ2-3; CDR3aa: CASSLARGVDTQYF; CDR3nt: TGTGCCAGCAGCTTGGCCAGGGGGGTAGATACGCAGTATTTT
v_gene: TRBV10-3; abundance: NA; d_gene: NA; j_gene: TRBJ2-3; CDR3aa: CAIRSRDTQYF; CDR3nt: TGTGCCATCAGATCTAGGGATACGCAGTATTTT